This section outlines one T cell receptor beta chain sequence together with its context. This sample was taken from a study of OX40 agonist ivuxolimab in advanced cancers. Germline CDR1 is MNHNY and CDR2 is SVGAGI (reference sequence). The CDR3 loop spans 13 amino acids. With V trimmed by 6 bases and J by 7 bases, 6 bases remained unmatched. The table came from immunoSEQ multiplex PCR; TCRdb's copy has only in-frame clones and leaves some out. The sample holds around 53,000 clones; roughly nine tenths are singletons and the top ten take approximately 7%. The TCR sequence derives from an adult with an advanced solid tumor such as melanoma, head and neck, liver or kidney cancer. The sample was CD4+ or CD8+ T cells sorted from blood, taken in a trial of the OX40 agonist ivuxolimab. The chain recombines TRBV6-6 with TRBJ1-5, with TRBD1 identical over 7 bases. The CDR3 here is CASRRDSSQPQHF. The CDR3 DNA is TGTGCCAGCAGGAGGGACAGCTCCCAGCCCCAGCATTTT.